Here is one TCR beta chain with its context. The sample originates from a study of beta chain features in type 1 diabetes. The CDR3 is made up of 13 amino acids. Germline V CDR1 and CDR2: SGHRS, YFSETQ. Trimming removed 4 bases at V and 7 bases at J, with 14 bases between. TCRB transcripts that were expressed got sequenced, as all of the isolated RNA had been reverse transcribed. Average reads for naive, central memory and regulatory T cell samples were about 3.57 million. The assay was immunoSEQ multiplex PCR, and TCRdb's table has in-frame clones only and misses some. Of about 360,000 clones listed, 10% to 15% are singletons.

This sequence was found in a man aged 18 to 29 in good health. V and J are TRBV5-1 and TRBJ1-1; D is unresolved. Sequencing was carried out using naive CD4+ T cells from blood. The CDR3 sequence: CASSTVQEGEAFF. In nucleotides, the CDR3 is TGCGCCAGCAGCACCGTTCAAGAGGGTGAAGCTTTCTTT.